What follows are 32 T cell receptor beta chains derived from one specimen sequenced in a study of OX40 agonist ivuxolimab in advanced cancers. Preparation of the library involved the immunoSEQ multiplex PCR assay. Entries here come from immuneACCESS through TCRdb and include only in-frame sequences with V and J called. Some clones fail to appear in such tables; in the studies checked, an unresolved V gene covers under half of the shortfall, and the cause of the remainder is unknown. The sample table records about 66,000 clones; 87% of these occur just once. Approximately 2% of the sample comes from the top ten. The input for sequencing was CD4+ or CD8+ T cells sorted from blood, taken in a trial of the OX40 agonist ivuxolimab. Receptors originate from an adult with an advanced solid tumor such as melanoma, head and neck, liver or kidney cancer.

V is TRBV28 and J is TRBJ2-7; D not resolved. Germline values: CDR1 MDHEN, CDR2 SYDVKM. V was trimmed by 6 bases and J by 2 bases, leaving 8 bases between them. CDR3 size: 12 residues. DNA for the CDR3: TGTGCCAGCAGCAAAACTACCTACGAGCAGTACTTC. Protein: CASSKTTYEQYF.

A few counts support this clone. The chain has TRBV18 and TRBJ1-1; D call uncertain. Trimming removed 5 bases from V and 0 bases from J, with 13 bases in between. From germline, CDR1 is KGHSH and CDR2 LQKENI. The CDR3 spans 15 residues. CDR3 loop: CASSATADLNTEAFF. In DNA form, the CDR3 reads TGTGCCAGCTCAGCAACAGCCGATTTGAACACTGAAGCTTTCTTT. Full variable domain (missing parts from reference TRBV18 and TRBJ1-1): NAGVMQNPRHLVRRRGQEARLRCSPMKGHSHVYWYRQLPEEGLKFMVYLQKENIIDESGMPKERFSAEFPKEGPSILRIQQVVRGDSAAYFCASSATADLNTEAFFGQGTRLTVV.

The sample holds one count of this clone. The chain couples TRBV4-3 to TRBJ2-2; a possible D gene is TRBD1 (5 bases). This CDR3 has 16 residues. Trimming shortened V by 4 bases and J by 4 bases, and 16 bases separated the two germline ends. Per germline, CDR1 LGHNA and CDR2 YSLEER. The CDR3 DNA reads TGCGCCAGCAGCCCCGATTCGACAGCCCTCACCGGGGAGCTGTTTTTT. Translated, it gives CASSPDSTALTGELFF.

The chain couples TRBV5-4 to TRBJ1-5; D is undetermined. This CDR3 spans 14 amino acids. Trimming cost V 2 bases and J 4 bases, with 10 bases left between them. CDR1 and CDR2 from the germline V gene are SGHNT and YYREEE (reference sequence). This chain's CDR3 is CASSLFGINQPQHF. Written as DNA, the CDR3 is TGTGCCAGCAGCTTATTCGGGATAAATCAGCCCCAGCATTTT.

The V gene is TRBV7-3, the J gene TRBJ2-3; 13 bases line up with TRBD2. The CDR3 has 16 residues. CDR1 is SGHTA, CDR2 FQGTGA, per germline. J gave up 1 base and V 2 bases, and 0 bases lay outside the gene matches. CDR3 sequence (DNA): TGTGCCAGCAGCTTAGGACTAGCGGGGGGCACAGATACGCAGTATTTT. Protein sequence: CASSLGLAGGTDTQYF.

This clone was detected a few times. The DNA of the CDR3 is TGCGCCAGCAGCCAGTTGGGGACAGGGGGCGTCGAGCAGTACTTC. It encodes CASSQLGTGGVEQYF. J is TRBJ2-7 and V is TRBV4-1; 12 bases agree with TRBD1. Losses at the gene ends were 3 bases for V and 6 bases for J; bases not matched to a gene: 6. The CDR3 extends over 15 amino acids. Looked up from germline, CDR1 is MGHRA and CDR2 is YSYEKL.

The gene calls are TRBV28 and TRBJ2-5, with a possible D match to TRBD1 (6 bases). CDR1 MDHEN and CDR2 SYDVKM come from the germline V gene. The CDR3 runs 14 residues. Trimming stripped 2 bases from V and 5 bases from J, with 12 bases between. This CDR3 is CASSLGGARETQYF. For the CDR3, the DNA is TGTGCCAGCAGTTTAGGGGGCGCAAGGGAGACCCAGTACTTC.

This clone was counted a single time. The rearrangement joins TRBV6-6 to TRBJ1-4; tentatively, D is TRBD1 (6 bases). Germline-derived CDR1 and CDR2 are MNHNY and SVGAGI (reference sequence). The CDR3 has 14 amino acids. V lost 6 bases and J lost 8, with 16 bases in between. The CDR3 DNA reads as TGTGCCAGCAGGACCGGGGGGCTAAGCGAAAAACTGTTTTTT. Protein: CASRTGGLSEKLFF.

The chain couples TRBV19 to TRBJ1-1, with 9 bases identical to TRBD1. Trimming took 7 bases from V and 6 from J; bases not matched to a gene: 9. The germline gives CDR1 LNHDA, CDR2 SQIVND (reference sequence). CDR3 length equals 14 residues. CDR3 region: CASTEQGALPEAFF. In DNA form, the CDR3 reads TGTGCCAGTACAGAACAGGGGGCCCTCCCTGAAGCTTTCTTT.

V is TRBV5-1 and J is TRBJ2-1; tentatively, D is TRBD2 (5 bases). This CDR3 comprises 13 residues. The V gene lost 1 base and the J gene lost 7 bases, with 9 bases spanning the gap. Looked up from germline, CDR1 is SGHRS and CDR2 is YFSETQ. For the CDR3, the DNA is TGCGCCAGCAGCTTGTATGGAGGTAATGAGCAGTTCTTC. Its protein product is CASSLYGGNEQFF.

The chain uses TRBV28 and TRBJ1-4; D might be TRBD1 (5 bases). CDR3 size: 15 residues. Germline V lookup: CDR1 MDHEN, CDR2 SYDVKM. V lost 7 bases and J lost 5, with 17 bases in between. In DNA form, the CDR3 reads TGTGCCAGCACCCTGGGGGGGTCCTTGAATGAAAAACTGTTTTTT. This translates into CASTLGGSLNEKLFF.

The V gene is TRBV6-5, the J gene TRBJ1-5, with D perhaps TRBD1 (5 bases). The CDR3 is made up of 14 amino acids. The germline V gene has CDR1 MNHEY and CDR2 SVGAGI. V was shortened by 0 bases and J by 8 bases, with 11 bases between the two germline ends. The CDR3 DNA reads as TGTGCCAGCAGTTACTCGGGGGGGACGGAGCCCCAGCATTTT. Translated, it gives CASSYSGGTEPQHF.

The chain couples TRBV7-2 to TRBJ2-1, with 7 positions matching TRBD2. Germline-derived CDR1 and CDR2 are SGHTA and FQGNSA. After removal of 0 bases from V and 4 bases from J, the junction contained 9 bases not matched to a gene. This CDR3 has 17 residues. The CDR3 loop is CASSLAIVASGYNEQFF. CDR3 coding DNA: TGTGCCAGCAGCTTAGCGATTGTGGCTAGCGGATACAATGAGCAGTTCTTC.

The chain combines TRBV28 with TRBJ2-6; D gene uncertain. Germline CDR1 reads MDHEN; CDR2 reads SYDVKM. The CDR3 has 20 amino acids. Deletions cut 1 base from V and 0 bases from J, with 19 bases between. The CDR3 DNA is TGTGCCAGCAGTTTATCGGCAAGGATTGATCTTAGCTCTGGGGCCAACGTCCTGACTTTC. Translated, it gives CASSLSARIDLSSGANVLTF.

The chain recombines TRBV10-3 with TRBJ1-4, with 8 bases identical to TRBD1. Trimming at V came to 6 bases and at J to 4 bases, leaving 7 bases not matched to a gene. Looked up from germline, CDR1 is ENHRY and CDR2 is SYGVKD. The CDR3 length is 15 residues. The CDR3 region has the DNA TGTGCCATCAGCAAAACAGGGGGGAGTAATGAAAAACTGTTTTTT. Translated, it gives CAISKTGGSNEKLFF.

This clone was seen just once. The rearrangement uses TRBV18 and TRBJ1-2; unclear D gene. V lost 2 bases and J lost 1, with 14 bases in between. Germline CDR1 KGHSH, CDR2 LQKENI. There are 16 residues in the CDR3. CDR3 amino acids: CASSPGIVAHNYGYTF. Written as DNA, the CDR3 is TGTGCCAGCTCACCAGGTATCGTCGCGCATAACTATGGCTACACCTTC.

The V gene is TRBV2, the J gene TRBJ2-5; D gene uncertain. CDR1 is SNHLY and CDR2 is FYNNEI in the germline V gene. Trimming removed 5 bases at V and 2 bases at J, with 12 bases between. The CDR3 length is 14 residues. This CDR3 is CASSPGRTQETQYF. The CDR3 bases are TGTGCCAGCAGTCCGGGCAGAACACAAGAGACCCAGTACTTC. Full variable domain (remainder filled in from reference TRBV2 and TRBJ2-5): EPEVTQTPSHQVTQMGQEVILRCVPISNHLYFYWYRQILGQKVEFLVSFYNNEISEKSEIFDDQFSVERPDGSNFTLKIRSTKLEDSAMYFCASSPGRTQETQYFGPGTRLLVL.

The V gene is TRBV6-1, the J gene TRBJ1-1; the D gene is possibly TRBD1 (6 bases). The length of the CDR3 is 14 residues. V lost 3 bases, J lost 6 bases, and 14 bases lay in between. Germline CDR1 is MNHNS and CDR2 is SASEGT. CDR3 region: CASSDYRGQSEAFF. CDR3 sequence (DNA): TGTGCCAGCAGTGATTATCGGGGGCAGTCTGAAGCTTTCTTT.

In nucleotides, the CDR3 is TGTGCCAGCAGTTCGTCACAAAGCAAAACCTACGAGCAGTACTTC. Translated, it gives CASSSSQSKTYEQYF. V is TRBV27 and J is TRBJ2-7; the D is unclear. Trimming took off 4 bases at V and 2 bases at J, with 15 bases between the two ends. In germline, CDR1 is MNHEY, CDR2 SMNVEV (reference sequence). The CDR3 is 15 amino acids.

The chain links TRBV27 to TRBJ2-1, with TRBD2 matching 9 bases. Germline lookup yields CDR1 MNHEY and CDR2 SMNVEV (reference sequence). The J segment lost 9 bases and the V segment lost 2 bases, leaving 8 bases of the junction unmatched. This CDR3 has 15 amino acids. The CDR3 DNA is TGTGCCAGCAGTTTACGACTAGCGGAGAGGGGTGAGCAGTTCTTC. This codes for CASSLRLAERGEQFF.

The rearrangement links TRBV7-7 to TRBJ2-5, with D possibly matching TRBD2 (7 bases). Trimming removed 5 bases from V and 5 bases from J, with 18 bases in between. Per the germline V gene, CDR1 is SSHAT and CDR2 is FNYEAQ (reference sequence). CDR3 length equals 15 residues. The CDR3 DNA sequence: TGTGCCAGCAGCCCACTAGCGCTGGGGGGCGAGACCCAGTACTTC. The encoded protein is CASSPLALGGETQYF.

This chain connects TRBV6-6 to TRBJ1-3; D is unclear. The length of the CDR3 is 15 residues. V shed 6 bases and J shed 0 bases, with 12 bases lying between them. The germline CDR1 and CDR2 sequences are MNHNY and SVGAGI (reference sequence). In DNA, the CDR3 is TGTGCCAGCAGCTCCGACGGAAGCTCTGGAAACACCATATATTTT. This sequence encodes CASSSDGSSGNTIYF.

The chain joins TRBV15 to TRBJ1-3; weak D call: TRBD1 (5 bases). V was pared by 0 bases and J by 2 bases, with 11 bases between. The CDR3 extends over 16 amino acids. Germline V CDR1 and CDR2: LNHNV, YYDKDF (reference sequence). Here the CDR3 reads CATSREIPGTGNTIYF. The CDR3 nucleotides are TGTGCCACCAGCAGAGAAATTCCAGGGACTGGAAACACCATATATTTT.

The CDR3 loop is CASRSRGVVTEKLFF. CDR3 DNA: TGTGCCAGCAGAAGCAGGGGTGTGGTAACGGAAAAACTGTTTTTT. The chain couples TRBV6-6 to TRBJ1-4; a possible D gene is TRBD1 (6 bases). Germline V gene sequence: CDR1 MNHNY, CDR2 SVGAGI (reference sequence). CDR3 length: 15 amino acids. Trimming removed 6 bases at V and 8 bases at J, with 19 bases between.

This clone was observed a single time. V usage is TRBV9 and J usage is TRBJ2-5; a weak D match, TRBD1 (6 bases). V was clipped by 0 bases and J by 4 bases, with 10 bases between them. CDR3 size: 14 residues. Germline V gene data show CDR1 as SGDLS and CDR2 as YYNGEE. CDR3 in amino acids: CASSVGQVGETQYF. As DNA, the CDR3 is TGTGCCAGCAGCGTAGGACAGGTGGGAGAGACCCAGTACTTC.

The rearrangement links TRBV28 to TRBJ1-2; D is perhaps TRBD1 (6 bases). Germline assignment: CDR1 MDHEN and CDR2 SYDVKM. V gave up 8 bases and J gave up 6 bases, with 13 bases separating them. This CDR3 has 12 amino acids. DNA of the CDR3: TGTGCCAGCGAGGGGGAGATACATGGCTACACCTTC. Amino acids: CASEGEIHGYTF.

The chain recombines TRBV19 with TRBJ2-7; 9 nucleotides match TRBD1. The CDR3 runs 14 residues. Germline CDR1 and CDR2: LNHDA and SQIVND (reference sequence). Losses at the gene ends were 6 bases for V and 3 bases for J; bases not matched to a gene: 6. The CDR3 spells CASRKGQGSYEQYF. The CDR3 DNA reads TGTGCCAGTAGGAAGGGACAGGGAAGCTACGAGCAGTACTTC.

The chain has TRBV2 and TRBJ2-1, with a weak D call TRBD2 (5 bases). Germline V gene sequence: CDR1 SNHLY, CDR2 FYNNEI. The CDR3 consists of 11 residues. V dropped 8 bases and J dropped 10 bases, with 12 bases sitting between them. DNA of the CDR3: TGTGCCAGCCTAAACGGGGTCGAGCAGTTCTTC. Its translation is CASLNGVEQFF.

V gene TRBV27 combines with J gene TRBJ2-6, with 10 bases aligning to TRBD1. There are 18 residues in the CDR3. Germline V CDR1 and CDR2: MNHEY, SMNVEV (reference sequence). V lost 5 bases, J lost 0 bases, and 7 bases stayed unmatched. CDR3 protein: CASSQPGTGVSGANVLTF. The CDR3 nucleotides read TGTGCCAGCAGTCAGCCGGGGACAGGGGTCTCTGGGGCCAACGTCCTGACTTTC. The whole variable domain, filled in from reference TRBV27 and TRBJ2-6, reads EAQVTQNPRYLITVTGKKLTVTCSQNMNHEYMSWYRQDPGLGLRQIYYSMNVEVTDKGDVPEGYKVSRKEKRNFPLILESPSPNQTSLYFCASSQPGTGVSGANVLTFGAGSRLTVL.

V and J are TRBV28 and TRBJ1-4, with D uncertain. The V and J ends lost 8 bases and 8 bases respectively, with 18 bases between them. This CDR3 has 14 residues. Looked up from germline, CDR1 is MDHEN and CDR2 is SYDVKM. Written as DNA, the CDR3 is TGTGCCAGCGCGACATTGAACGGGTCGGAAAAACTGTTTTTT. This translates into CASATLNGSEKLFF.

The V and J genes are TRBV28 and TRBJ1-5; 7 bases map to TRBD1. The CDR3 consists of 13 residues. The V gene's germline CDR1 is MDHEN and CDR2 SYDVKM. Germline trimming cut 9 bases from V and 7 bases from J; bases unmatched to any gene: 9. The CDR3 reads CASRKGAWQPQHF. For the CDR3, the DNA is TGTGCCAGTAGGAAGGGGGCCTGGCAGCCCCAGCATTTT.

The chain carries TRBV28 and TRBJ2-5; TRBD1 is a possible D gene (5 bases). Germline CDR1 MDHEN, CDR2 SYDVKM. Trimming shortened V by 2 bases and J by 4 bases, and 8 bases separated the two germline ends. This CDR3 contains 13 residues. The CDR3 loop is CASSLGQGETQYF. CDR3 sequence (DNA): TGTGCCAGCAGTTTAGGGCAGGGAGAGACCCAGTACTTC.